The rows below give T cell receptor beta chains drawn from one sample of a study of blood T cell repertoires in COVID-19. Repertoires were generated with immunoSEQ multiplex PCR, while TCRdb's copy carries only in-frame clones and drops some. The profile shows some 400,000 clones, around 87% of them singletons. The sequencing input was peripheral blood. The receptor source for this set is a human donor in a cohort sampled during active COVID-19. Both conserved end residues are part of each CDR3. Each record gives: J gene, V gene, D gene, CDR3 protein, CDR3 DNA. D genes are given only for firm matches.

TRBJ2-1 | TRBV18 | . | CASSPLAAEIYNEQFF | TGTGCCAGCTCACCATTAGCCGCGGAAATTTACAATGAGCAGTTCTTC
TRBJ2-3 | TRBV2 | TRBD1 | CASSQGTDGYTQYF | TGTGCCAGCAGCCAAGGGACAGACGGGTATACGCAGTATTTT
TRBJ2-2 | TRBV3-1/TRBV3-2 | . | CASSKPQVHTGELFF | TGTGCCAGCAGCAAGCCCCAGGTCCACACCGGGGAGCTGTTTTTT
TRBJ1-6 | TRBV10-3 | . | CAIREGSHYNSPLHF | TGTGCCATCAGGGAGGGCAGTCACTATAATTCACCCCTCCACTTT
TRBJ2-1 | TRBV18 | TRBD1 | CASSGQGGYEQFF | TGTGCCAGCTCGGGACAAGGGGGCTATGAGCAGTTCTTC
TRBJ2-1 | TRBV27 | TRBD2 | CASSLGGGVGEQFF | TGTGCCAGCAGCCTGGGCGGGGGGGTCGGTGAGCAGTTCTTC
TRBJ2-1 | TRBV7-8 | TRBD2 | CASSPRLAGNEQFF | TGTGCCAGCAGCCCGCGACTAGCGGGCAATGAGCAGTTCTTC
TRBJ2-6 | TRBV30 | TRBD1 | CAWREETGLGPTGANVLTF | TGTGCCTGGAGGGAAGAGACAGGGTTAGGTCCTACTGGGGCCAACGTCCTGACTTTC
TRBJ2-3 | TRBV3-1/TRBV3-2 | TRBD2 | CASSQAIQRGAQDTQYF | TGTGCCAGCAGCCAAGCGATCCAGCGGGGGGCCCAAGATACGCAGTATTTT
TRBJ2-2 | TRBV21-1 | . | CASSRQGATGELFF | TGTGCCAGCAGCAGACAGGGGGCCACCGGGGAGCTGTTTTTT
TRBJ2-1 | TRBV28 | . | CASSLGRGRRNEQFF | TGTGCCAGCAGTTTAGGCAGGGGGAGGAGGAATGAGCAGTTCTTC
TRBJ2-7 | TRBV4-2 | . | CASSQVRDYVQYF | TGTGCCAGCAGCCAAGTCCGGGATTACGTGCAGTACTTC
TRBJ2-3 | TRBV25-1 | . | CASSELYGDTQYF | TGTGCCAGCAGTGAACTCTACGGGGATACGCAGTATTTT
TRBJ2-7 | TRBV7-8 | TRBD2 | CASSSPGLAGVEQYF | TGTGCCAGCAGCTCGCCGGGACTAGCGGGAGTTGAGCAGTACTTC